This T cell receptor (beta chain) was recorded in a study of shared clonotypes between healthy human individuals. Replicate sorted-subset PCRs were loaded with around 0.2 ug DNA, roughly 33,000 T cell genomes. The protocol was immunoSEQ multiplex PCR, while the TCRdb copy is restricted to in-frame clones and leaves out a portion. The table records roughly 2,500,000 clones, roughly 93% of them present only once. Deletions cut 1 base from V and 9 bases from J, with 10 bases between. Germline V gene lookup returns CDR1 SGHTA and CDR2 FQGTGA. The CDR3 length is 13 residues. Findings of the study overall: Enrolling few donors narrowed the genetic and exposure-history diversity that was represented. Naive subsets generally exceeded memory subsets in estimated richness.

This clone was seen once. Its antigen is still unknown. Each sample came from a Caucasian adult donor living in Nashville, Tennessee. The sequence was obtained from a man between 18 and 35 years old in good health. Some clones in this sample may be carry-over from other donors' samples. Sequencing was performed on naive CD4+ T cells from PBMCs. Subset denoted: CD45RA+ positively selected. This rearrangement joins TRBV7-3 to TRBJ2-1; D is ambiguous. The CDR3 sequence: CASSLIDDGEQFF. The CDR3 DNA reads as TGTGCCAGCAGCTTAATCGACGACGGTGAGCAGTTCTTC.